These 9 T cell receptor beta chains originate from one sample sequenced in a study of blood T cell repertoires in COVID-19. Sequencing was performed with immunoSEQ multiplex PCR; in TCRdb, only in-frame clones are kept and a portion is missing. The sample includes around 270,000 clones, 80% to 90% of them seen just once. Source material: peripheral blood. These receptors were taken from a man aged 60 to 75 with acute or convalescent COVID-19.

As concerns this clone: Other nucleotide sequences from this sample produce the same CDR3. The chain employs TRBV6-2 or TRBV6-3 and TRBJ2-2; tentative D call: TRBD2 (5 bases). CDR1 MNHEY and CDR2 SVGEGT come from the germline V gene. The CDR3 contains 12 residues. V lost 6 bases to trimming and J lost 5 bases, with 7 bases between them. CDR3 in DNA: TGTGCCAGCAGCCGAGGGACCGGGGAGCTGTTTTTT. Translated, it gives CASSRGTGELFF.

The chain combines TRBV5-1 with TRBJ1-6; D uncertain. V dropped 4 bases and J dropped 7 bases, with 12 bases sitting between them. Germline loops: CDR1 SGHRS, CDR2 YFSETQ. The CDR3 loop spans 14 amino acids. DNA for the CDR3: TGCGCCAGCAGCGCCTACGAGTCGAATTCACCCCTCCACTTT. Encoded protein: CASSAYESNSPLHF.

The rearrangement links TRBV10-1 to TRBJ1-2, with D perhaps TRBD1 (5 bases). The CDR3 loop spans 16 amino acids. V gave up 4 bases and J gave up 1 base, with 16 bases separating them. The germline CDR1 and CDR2 sequences are WNHNN and SYGVQD (reference sequence). The chain's CDR3 is CASSVRRLRVNYGYTF. The CDR3 DNA follows: TGCGCCAGCAGTGTTCGGCGCCTCAGGGTTAACTATGGCTACACCTTC.

The CDR3 DNA reads as TGTGCCAGCAGCTTAGGAGGGACAGGGGGCACCGGGGAGCTGTTTTTT. Translating it yields CASSLGGTGGTGELFF. The chain recombines TRBV7-9 with TRBJ2-2, with 11 bases identical to TRBD1. Trimming cost V 1 base and J 4 bases; bases outside gene matches: 2. CDR1 and CDR2 from the germline V gene are SEHNR and FQNEAQ (reference sequence). This CDR3 contains 16 residues.

The chain combines TRBV6-5 with TRBJ1-6; tentatively, D is TRBD1 (5 bases). Germline lookup yields CDR1 MNHEY and CDR2 SVGAGI. The CDR3 has 15 residues. V lost 5 bases and J 8 bases, leaving 16 bases between the germline ends. CDR3 nucleotide sequence: TGTGCCAGCAGTCGGCTTAGGGGAGGGGATTCACCCCTCCACTTT. Translating it yields CASSRLRGGDSPLHF.

The gene calls are TRBV27 and TRBJ2-7, with TRBD1 matching 9 bases. V shed 5 bases and J 4 bases; nucleotides not matched to a gene: 18. Germline-derived CDR1 and CDR2 are MNHEY and SMNVEV (reference sequence). The CDR3 contains 18 residues. CDR3 loop: CASSLSMAGTGFLYEQYF. The CDR3 DNA reads TGTGCCAGCAGTCTCTCCATGGCCGGGACAGGGTTTTTGTACGAGCAGTACTTC.

J is TRBJ2-4 and V is TRBV3-1 (or the pseudogene TRBV3-2), with 10 bases that match TRBD2. This CDR3 spans 20 amino acids. Trimming at V came to 0 bases and at J to 0 bases, leaving 11 bases not matched to a gene. Per the germline V gene, CDR1 is LGHDT and CDR2 is YNNKEL (reference sequence). CDR3 nucleotide sequence: TGTGCCAGCAGCCAAGATCTCCAGCGGGGGGGCGTACTAGCCAAAAACATTCAGTACTTC. Translated: CASSQDLQRGGVLAKNIQYF.

The CDR3 region is CASRGLLAAPYNEQFF. CDR3 bases: TGTGCCAGCAGGGGCCTCCTAGCGGCCCCCTACAATGAGCAGTTCTTC. J is TRBJ2-1 and V is TRBV6-6, with 7 positions matching TRBD2. CDR1 and CDR2 from the germline V gene are MNHNY and SVGAGI (reference sequence). The CDR3 spans 16 residues. J gave up 2 bases and V 6 bases, and 10 bases lay outside the gene matches.

With regard to this clone: The sample contains more than one DNA sequence encoding this CDR3. The V gene is TRBV19, the J gene TRBJ2-7; D is possibly TRBD1 (5 bases). The germline gives CDR1 LNHDA, CDR2 SQIVND (reference sequence). The V gene lost 1 base and the J gene lost 1 base, with 8 bases spanning the gap. CDR3 length equals 14 residues. CDR3 DNA sequence: TGTGCCAGTAGTATAGGTCCAGGGTCCTACGAGCAGTACTTC. Residues: CASSIGPGSYEQYF.